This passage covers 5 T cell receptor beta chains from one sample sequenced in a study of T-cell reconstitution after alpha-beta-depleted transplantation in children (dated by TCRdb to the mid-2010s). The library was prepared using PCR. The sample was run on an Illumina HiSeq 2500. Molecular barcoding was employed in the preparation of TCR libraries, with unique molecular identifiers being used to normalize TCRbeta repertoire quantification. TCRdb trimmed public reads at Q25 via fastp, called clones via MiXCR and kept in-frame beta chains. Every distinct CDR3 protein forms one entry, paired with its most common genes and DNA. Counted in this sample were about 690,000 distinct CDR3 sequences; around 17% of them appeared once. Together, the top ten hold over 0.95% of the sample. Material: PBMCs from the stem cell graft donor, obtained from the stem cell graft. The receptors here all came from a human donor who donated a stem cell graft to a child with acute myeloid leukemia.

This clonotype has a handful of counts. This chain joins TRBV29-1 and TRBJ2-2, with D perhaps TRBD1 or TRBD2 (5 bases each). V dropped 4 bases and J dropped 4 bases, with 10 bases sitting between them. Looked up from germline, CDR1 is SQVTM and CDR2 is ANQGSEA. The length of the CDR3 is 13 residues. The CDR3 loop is CSVVRGATGELFF. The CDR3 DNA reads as TGCAGCGTTGTACGAGGGGCCACCGGGGAGCTGTTTTTT.

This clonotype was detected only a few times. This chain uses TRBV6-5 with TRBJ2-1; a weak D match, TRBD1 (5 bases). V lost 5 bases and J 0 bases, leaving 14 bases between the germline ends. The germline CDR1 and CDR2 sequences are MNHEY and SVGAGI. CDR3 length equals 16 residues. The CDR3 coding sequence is TGTGCCAGCAGTATAAGTCAGGGTCCCTCCTACAATGAGCAGTTCTTC. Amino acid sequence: CASSISQGPSYNEQFF.

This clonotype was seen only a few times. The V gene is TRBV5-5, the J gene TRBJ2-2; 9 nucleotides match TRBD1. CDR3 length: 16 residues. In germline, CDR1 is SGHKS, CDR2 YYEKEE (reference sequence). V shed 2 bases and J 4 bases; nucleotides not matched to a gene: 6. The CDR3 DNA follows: TGTGCCAGCAGCTTACAGGGGGCCTTGAGCACCGGGGAGCTGTTTTTT. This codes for CASSLQGALSTGELFF.

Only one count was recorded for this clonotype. The CDR3 here is CASSPAGSVGSGYF. The DNA of the CDR3 is TGTGCCAGCAGCCCAGCGGGGTCTGTCGGGAGTGGGTATTTT. J is TRBJ2-3 and V is TRBV7-9, with 7 bases aligning to TRBD2. The V segment lost 5 bases and the J segment 14 bases; nucleotides outside the gene matches: 16. This CDR3 is built from 14 residues. CDR1 is SEHNR, CDR2 FQNEAQ, per germline (reference sequence).

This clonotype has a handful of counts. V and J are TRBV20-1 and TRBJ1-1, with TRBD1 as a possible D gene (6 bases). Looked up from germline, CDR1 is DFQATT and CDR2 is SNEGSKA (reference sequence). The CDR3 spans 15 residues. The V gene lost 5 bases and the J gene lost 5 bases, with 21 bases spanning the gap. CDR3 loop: CSAGVSYKGGTEAFF. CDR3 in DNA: TGCAGTGCTGGAGTATCTTATAAGGGGGGAACTGAAGCTTTCTTT.